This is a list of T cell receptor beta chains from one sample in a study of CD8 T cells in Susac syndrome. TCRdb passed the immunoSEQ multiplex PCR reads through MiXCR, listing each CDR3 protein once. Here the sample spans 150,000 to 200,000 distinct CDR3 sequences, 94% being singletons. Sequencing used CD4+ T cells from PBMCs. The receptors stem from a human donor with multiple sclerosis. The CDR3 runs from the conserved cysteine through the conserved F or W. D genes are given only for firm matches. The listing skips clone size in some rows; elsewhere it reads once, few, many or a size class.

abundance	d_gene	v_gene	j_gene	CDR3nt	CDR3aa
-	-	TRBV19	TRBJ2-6	TGTGCCAGCACTCGTAGACAGTCCGAGGTCAACGTCCTGACTTTC	CASTRRQSEVNVLTF
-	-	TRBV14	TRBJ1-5	TGTGCCAGCAGTCCAGATAGCAATCAGCCCCAGCATTTT	CASSPDSNQPQHF
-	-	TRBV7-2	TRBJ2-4	TGTGCCAGCAGCTTACAGGGACTAGCCAAAAACATTCAGTACTTC	CASSLQGLAKNIQYF
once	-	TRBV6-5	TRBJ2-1	TGTGCCAGCAGTGGAACAGGGTGGAAGCAGTTCTTC	CASSGTGWKQFF
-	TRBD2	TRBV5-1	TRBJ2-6	TGCGCCAGCAGCTCGGGGGGAGCGGGCTCTGGGGCCAACGTCCTGACTTTC	CASSSGGAGSGANVLTF
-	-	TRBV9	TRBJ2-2	TGTGCCAGCAGCGTAGGGAACACCGGGGAGCTGTTTTTT	CASSVGNTGELFF
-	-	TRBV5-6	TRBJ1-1	TGTGCCAGCAGCACGGGACTGAGGAACACTGAAGCTTTCTTT	CASSTGLRNTEAFF
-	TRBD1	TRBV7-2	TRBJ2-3	TGTGCCAGCAGCTGGACAGGAGACACAGATACGCAGTATTTT	CASSWTGDTDTQYF
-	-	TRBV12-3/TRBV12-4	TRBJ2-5	TGTGCCAGCAGTTTAGGAGTACAAGAGACCCAGTACTTC	CASSLGVQETQYF
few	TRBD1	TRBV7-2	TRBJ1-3	TGTGCCAGCAGCTTTGACACAGGGGCAGGAAACACCATATATTTT	CASSFDTGAGNTIYF
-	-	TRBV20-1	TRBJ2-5	TGCAGTGCTAGACTCAACCCGGACGGATACCAAGAGACCCAGTACTTC	CSARLNPDGYQETQYF
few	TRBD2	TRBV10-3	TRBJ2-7	TGTGCCATCAGTGAGTCAGGAAGACGGGGGGGCTACGAGCAGTACTTC	CAISESGRRGGYEQYF
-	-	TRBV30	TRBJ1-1	TGTGCCTTCCTCTCGGGGGGAAACACTGAAGCTTTCTTT	CAFLSGGNTEAFF
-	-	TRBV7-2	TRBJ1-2	TGTGCCAGCGGCCGCCCCCTCCCAGGACGGGGCTACACCTTC	CASGRPLPGRGYTF
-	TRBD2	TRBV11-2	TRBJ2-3	TGTGCCAGCAGCTCTTCAGCGGGATTCACAGATACGCAGTATTTT	CASSSSAGFTDTQYF
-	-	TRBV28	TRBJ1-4	TGTGCCAGCAATCGGGAGGGAGGCAGTGAAAAACTGTTTTTT	CASNREGGSEKLFF
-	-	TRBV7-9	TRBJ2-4	TGTGCCAGCAGCTTAGAGGGCCACCCGAGGAACTTC	CASSLEGHPRNF
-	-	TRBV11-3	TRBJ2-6	TGTGCCAGCAGCCCCGGACCGGAGGGGGCCAACGTCCTGACTTTC	CASSPGPEGANVLTF
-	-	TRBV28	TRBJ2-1	TGTGCCAGCAGTCCCCCGGGACTCGGCGGTGAGCAGTTCTTC	CASSPPGLGGEQFF
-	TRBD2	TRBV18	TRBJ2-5	TGTGCCAGCTCACCATTTTCCCGCGGTAGCGGGAGGGGAGGAGAGACCCAGTACTTC	CASSPFSRGSGRGGETQYF
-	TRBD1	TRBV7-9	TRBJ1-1	TGTGCCAGCAGCTCAAACGGGGGACAGGGTGAAGCTTTCTTT	CASSSNGGQGEAFF
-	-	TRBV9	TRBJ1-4	TGTGCCAGCAGCGTAAGGGGCGACACAACTAATGAAAAACTGTTTTTT	CASSVRGDTTNEKLFF
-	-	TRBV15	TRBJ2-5	TGTGCCACCGCTGGCGGGCCTCCAGAGACCCAGTACTTC	CATAGGPPETQYF
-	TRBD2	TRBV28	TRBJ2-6	TGTGCCAGCAGCCCCCTACTAGCGGGAGGGCCGGCTGGGGCCAACGTCCTGACTTTC	CASSPLLAGGPAGANVLTF
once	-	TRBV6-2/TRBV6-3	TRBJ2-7	TGTGCCAGCAGCTCGCCCATGGGCCTGGACGAGCAGTACTTC	CASSSPMGLDEQYF
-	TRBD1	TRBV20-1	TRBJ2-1	TGCAGTGCTAGTCCCTACTTACAGGGGGGAGTGAATGAGCAGTTCTTC	CSASPYLQGGVNEQFF
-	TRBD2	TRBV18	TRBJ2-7	TGTGCCAGCTCACCCCCGACTAGCGGGTCCTCCTACGAGCAGTACTTC	CASSPPTSGSSYEQYF
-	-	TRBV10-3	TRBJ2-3	TGTGCCATCAGTGGGACAACTAGCACAGATACGCAGTATTTT	CAISGTTSTDTQYF
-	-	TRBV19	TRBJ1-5	TGTGCCAGTAGTATGGGGAGGGATCAGCCCCAGCATTTT	CASSMGRDQPQHF
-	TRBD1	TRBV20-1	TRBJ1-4	TGCAGTGCTAGAGGCGATCCGGGACAGGGTGATAATGAAAAACTGTTTTTT	CSARGDPGQGDNEKLFF
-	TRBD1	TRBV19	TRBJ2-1	TGTGCCAGGGGACAGGGCGGCAATGAGCAGTTCTTC	CARGQGGNEQFF
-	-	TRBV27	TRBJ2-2	TGTGCCAGCAGCCAAACCAACACCGGGGAGCTGTTTTTT	CASSQTNTGELFF
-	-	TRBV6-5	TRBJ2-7	TGTGCCAGCAGCCTCGGGACCGGTCCCTACGAGCAGTACTTC	CASSLGTGPYEQYF
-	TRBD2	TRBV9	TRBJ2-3	TGTGCCAGCAGCGCCACTAGCGGACCCACAGATACGCAGTATTTT	CASSATSGPTDTQYF
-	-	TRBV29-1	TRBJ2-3	TGCAGCGTTGTGGCCTCGGGGCGGAGCACAGATACGCAGTATTTT	CSVVASGRSTDTQYF
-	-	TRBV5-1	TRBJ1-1	TGCGCCAGCAGCTTGTTCGACCGACTGAACACTGAAGCTTTCTTT	CASSLFDRLNTEAFF
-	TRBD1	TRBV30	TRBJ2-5	TGTGCCTGGAAGCATCAGGGATCGACAGGGGTAGAGACCCAGTACTTC	CAWKHQGSTGVETQYF
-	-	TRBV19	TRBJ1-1	TGTGCCAGTGGTGGACAGCCGCTAAACACTGAAGCTTTCTTT	CASGGQPLNTEAFF
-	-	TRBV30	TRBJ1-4	TGTGCCTGGAGGGCCTGGGGGGAAATGTTTTTT	CAWRAWGEMFF
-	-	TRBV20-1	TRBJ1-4	TGCAGTGCTAGTTTGGGGGACCTCGGGGGAAAACTGTTTTTT	CSASLGDLGGKLFF
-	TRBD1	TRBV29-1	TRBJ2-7	TGCAGCGTTGGTCACAGGGGCAACTACGAGCAGTACTTC	CSVGHRGNYEQYF
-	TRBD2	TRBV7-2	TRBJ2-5	TGTGCCAGCAGCCCCCGGACTAGCGAGGACACCCAGTACTTC	CASSPRTSEDTQYF
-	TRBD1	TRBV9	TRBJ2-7	TGTGCCAGCAGCTGGGGATCAGGGACAGGGTACGAGCAGTACTTC	CASSWGSGTGYEQYF
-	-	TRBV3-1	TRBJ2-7	TGTGCCAGCAGAGAAGCGGATTCCTACGAGCAGTACTTC	CASREADSYEQYF
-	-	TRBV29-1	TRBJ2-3	TGCAGCGGCGGACTCAGCACAGATACGCAGTATTTT	CSGGLSTDTQYF
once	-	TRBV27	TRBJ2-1	TGTGCCAGCGCGCCCGGCCAGAGCTCCTACAATGAGCAGTTCTTC	CASAPGQSSYNEQFF
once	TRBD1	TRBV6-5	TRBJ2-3	TGTGCCAGCCGACGGGACAGTTATAACACAGATACGCAGTATTTT	CASRRDSYNTDTQYF
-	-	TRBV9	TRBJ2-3	TGTGCCAGCAGCGTCCTGGCAGGATCCACAGATACGCAGTATTTT	CASSVLAGSTDTQYF